This T cell receptor beta chain was observed in a study of T cell responses to AZD1222 COVID-19 vaccine. Broader study findings: Females outnumbered males among donors, who were mostly white British; clonal diversity was possibly underestimated.

V was cut by 6 bases and J by 6 bases, with 15 bases left in between. CDR3 length: 13 amino acids. Per germline, CDR1 SGHTA and CDR2 FQGNSA. Data came from immunoSEQ multiplex PCR; TCRdb stores just in-frame clones and leaves some out. The data hold about 93,000 clones, with approximately 83% observed a single time. This clone was observed a handful of times. Its specificity is not known. This sequence joins TRBV7-2 and TRBJ2-7; D gene uncertain. This receptor was taken from an adult in good health. The sample in question was peripheral blood, obtained on day 0 of AZD1222 vaccination. The CDR3 protein is CASRPNTEVEQYF. In nucleotides, the CDR3 is TGTGCCAGCAGGCCCAATACCGAAGTCGAGCAGTACTTC. Filled out from reference TRBV7-2 and TRBJ2-7, the complete variable domain reads GAGVSQSPSNKVTEKGKDVELRCDPISGHTALYWYRQSLGQGLEFLIYFQGNSAPDKSGLPSDRFSAERTGGSVSTLTIQRTQQEDSAVYLCASRPNTEVEQYFGPGTRLTVT.